This T cell receptor (beta chain) appears in the sequencing data of a study of cytomegalovirus exposure and HLA in healthy donors. Study-wide context: A prior analysis found about 120 million unique TCR beta sequences from around 200 million T cells.

PCR amplification relied on 60 Vbeta primers (plus 13 Jbeta primers). Produced via immunoSEQ multiplex PCR; TCRdb's table is partial and in-frame only. The sample lists about 150,000 clones, 70% to 80% seen once, with approximately 2% in the top ten. Study conclusions and caveats: Later on, an analysis tied around 17,000 TCR beta sequences to HLA alleles at 0.05 false discovery rate.

This clone was detected only a few times. The antigen is not known. CDR3 length equals 13 residues. Germline CDR1 and CDR2: SGHRS and YFSETQ. The V end lost 3 bases, the J end lost 8 bases, and 14 bases lay between the germline ends. Sequencing was performed on PBMCs. This clonotype was obtained from a man aged 30 to 39 in good health and CMV-seronegative. The chain carries TRBV5-1 and TRBJ1-2, with D possibly being TRBD1 (6 bases). The CDR3 coding sequence is TGCGCCAGCAGCTCACAGGGCCGCGGGGGCTACACCTTC. It yields the protein CASSSQGRGGYTF.